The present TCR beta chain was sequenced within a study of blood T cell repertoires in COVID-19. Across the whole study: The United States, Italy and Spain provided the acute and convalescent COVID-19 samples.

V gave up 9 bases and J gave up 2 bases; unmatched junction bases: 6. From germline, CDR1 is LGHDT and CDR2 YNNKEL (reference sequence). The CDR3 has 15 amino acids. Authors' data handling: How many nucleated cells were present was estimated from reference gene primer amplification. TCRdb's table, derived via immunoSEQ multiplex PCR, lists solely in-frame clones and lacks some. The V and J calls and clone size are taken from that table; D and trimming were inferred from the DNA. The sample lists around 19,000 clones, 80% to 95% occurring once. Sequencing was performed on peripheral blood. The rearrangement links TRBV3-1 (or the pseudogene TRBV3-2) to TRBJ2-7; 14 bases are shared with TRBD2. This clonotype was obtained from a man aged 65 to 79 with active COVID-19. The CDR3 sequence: CARGTSGRGAYEQYF. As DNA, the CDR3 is TGTGCCAGGGGGACTAGCGGGAGAGGCGCCTACGAGCAGTACTTC.